This TCR beta chain is from a study of T cells in localized non-small cell lung cancer. Study-wide results and limits: Adjacent uninvolved lung had the highest clonality, suggesting focused antigen responses. Sequencing involved a lone tumor region, leaving heterogeneity possible. In adjacent lung appeared a median 57 of the top 100 tumor clones. Longer overall survival was linked to higher blood T cell density.

Profiled with immunoSEQ multiplex PCR; TCRdb holds only in-frame clones, not every one. The sample yields over 15,000 clones, 91% seen once. Of note for this clone: No antigen is known for it.

CDR3 length equals 18 residues. V was cut by 1 base and J by 0 bases, with 15 bases left in between. CDR1 is LGHNA and CDR2 is YNFKEQ in the germline V gene. The sample in question was peripheral blood, obtained before any cancer treatment. The chain employs TRBV4-2 and TRBJ2-2; D gene unclear. The TCR was taken from a woman aged 40 to 75 with stage I lung adenocarcinoma. The CDR3 DNA is TGTGCCAGCAGCCAAGCCTCGGACCGTCGTTCGAACACCGGGGAGCTGTTTTTT. It encodes CASSQASDRRSNTGELFF.